This T cell receptor beta chain comes out of a study of blood T cell repertoires in COVID-19. The overall study: Spain, Italy and the United States supplied samples that represented acute and convalescent COVID-19. The cDNA or gDNA used as material had been derived from T cells, B-cell-depleted T cells, or PBMCs.

Enrollees, about 18 to 95 years old, lived in approximately 24 US areas. Two negative PCRs, clearance, or symptom resolution were required of recovered Cohort 3 donors. From germline, CDR1 is LGHDT and CDR2 YNNKEL (reference sequence). Trimming left V 10 bases short and J 4 bases short, with 16 bases between. This CDR3 has 13 amino acids. Some clones are missing from TCRdb's copy, which holds only in-frame ones; the method was immunoSEQ multiplex PCR. The top ten clones hold 3.5% to 4.5% of a sample with almost 250,000 clones, about 89% of them seen once. The source of this sequence is a woman in her 30s who had recovered from COVID-19. The V call is TRBV3-1 (or the pseudogene TRBV3-2), the J call TRBJ1-2, with D possibly matching TRBD1 (5 bases). Source material: PBMCs or T cells enriched from blood (not recorded which). The CDR3 bases are TGTGCCACCAGAGTTCAGGGCGGCTATGGCTACACCTTC. This encodes CATRVQGGYGYTF.